This T cell receptor beta chain was observed in a study of T cell changes during pregnancy in multiple sclerosis. Produced via immunoSEQ multiplex PCR; TCRdb's table is partial and in-frame only. The data contain approximately 44,000 clones, around nine tenths of them singletons. The V gene's germline CDR1 is SNHLY and CDR2 FYNNEI. V lost 5 bases and J 6 bases, leaving 20 bases between the germline ends. This CDR3 has 16 residues. Source: CD4+ T cells from peripheral blood mononuclear cells, taken before pregnancy. This receptor was taken from a female donor with multiple sclerosis, enrolled in a pregnancy study. This chain links TRBV2 with TRBJ2-1; D possibly corresponds to TRBD2 (7 bases). The CDR3 DNA is TGTGCCAGCAGTAAAACGGGGGGCCTGATTTCCAATGAGCAGTTCTTC. This codes for CASSKTGGLISNEQFF. Full variable domain (outside the CDR3, taken from reference TRBV2 and TRBJ2-1): EPEVTQTPSHQVTQMGQEVILRCVPISNHLYFYWYRQILGQKVEFLVSFYNNEISEKSEIFDDQFSVERPDGSNFTLKIRSTKLEDSAMYFCASSKTGGLISNEQFFGPGTRLTVL.